This T cell receptor (beta chain) was recorded in a study of identical twins. This clonotype has ten or more counts. The target antigen is unknown. Study-level results: Researchers reported excess low generation probability among twin-shared out-of-frame alpha sequences.

Template switching introduced a universal primer site, and the cDNA bore unique molecular identifiers. Via MiXCR, TCRdb re-called the 5' RACE reads, giving one row per CDR3 protein. This table holds 640,000 or so distinct CDR3 sequences, around 5.7% found once. This CDR3 region has 11 residues. Between the trimmed V and J ends, which lost 5 bases and 6 bases, there was a span of 9 bases. Germline V gene sequence: CDR1 DFQATT, CDR2 SNEGSKA (reference sequence). This receptor was obtained from a man aged 18 to 30 in good health. Sample: naive T cells sorted from blood. The chain uses TRBV20-1 and TRBJ2-3; no reliable D call. The CDR3: CSAPRPDTQYF. CDR3 in DNA: TGCAGTGCTCCCCGGCCCGATACGCAGTATTTT.